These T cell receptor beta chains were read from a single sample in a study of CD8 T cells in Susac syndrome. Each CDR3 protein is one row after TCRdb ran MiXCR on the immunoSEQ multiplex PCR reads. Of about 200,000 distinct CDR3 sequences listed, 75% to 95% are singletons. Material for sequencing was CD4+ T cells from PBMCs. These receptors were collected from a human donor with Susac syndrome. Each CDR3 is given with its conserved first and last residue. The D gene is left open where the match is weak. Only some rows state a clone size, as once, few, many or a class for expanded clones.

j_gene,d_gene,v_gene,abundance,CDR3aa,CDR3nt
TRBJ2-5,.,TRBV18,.,CASSGTDQETQYF,TGTGCCAGCTCAGGGACGGACCAAGAGACCCAGTACTTC
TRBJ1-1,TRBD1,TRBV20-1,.,CSASTGGEGTEAFF,TGCAGTGCTAGTACAGGGGGCGAGGGCACTGAAGCTTTCTTT
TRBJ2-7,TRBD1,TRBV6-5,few,CASSYSQGMGEQYF,TGTGCCAGCAGTTATTCACAGGGGATGGGCGAGCAGTACTTC
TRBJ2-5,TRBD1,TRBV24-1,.,CATSDIGTGQETQYF,TGTGCCACCAGTGATATAGGGACAGGGCAAGAGACCCAGTACTTC
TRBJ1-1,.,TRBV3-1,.,CASSSTTTGNTEAFF,TGTGCCAGCAGCTCAACCACCACAGGAAACACTGAAGCTTTCTTT
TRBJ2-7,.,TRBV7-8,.,CASSLEGNRNEQYF,TGTGCCAGCAGCTTAGAAGGGAATCGGAACGAGCAGTACTTC
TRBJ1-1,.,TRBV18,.,CASSPPNQRDTEAFF,TGTGCCAGCTCACCACCTAATCAGAGGGACACTGAAGCTTTCTTT
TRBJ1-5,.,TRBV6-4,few,CASSAEPGHNQPQHF,TGTGCCAGCAGTGCCGAACCGGGACACAATCAGCCCCAGCATTTT
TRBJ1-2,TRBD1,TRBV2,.,CASSVKGALNGYTF,TGTGCCAGCAGTGTGAAGGGGGCTCTAAATGGCTACACCTTC
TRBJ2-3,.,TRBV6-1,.,CASSRGPSTDTQYF,TGTGCCAGCAGTAGGGGTCCTAGCACAGATACGCAGTATTTT
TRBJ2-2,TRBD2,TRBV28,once,CASRPGTSANTGELFF,TGTGCCAGCAGGCCCGGGACTAGCGCGAACACCGGGGAGCTGTTTTTT
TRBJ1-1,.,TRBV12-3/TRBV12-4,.,CASSYEGRNTEAFF,TGTGCCAGCAGTTATGAGGGGAGGAACACTGAAGCTTTCTTT
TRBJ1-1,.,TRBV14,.,CASSQVGGGKNTEAFF,TGTGCCAGCAGCCAAGTGGGGGGCGGGAAGAACACTGAAGCTTTCTTT
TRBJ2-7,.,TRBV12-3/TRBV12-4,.,CASKSTGSEQYF,TGTGCCAGCAAATCTACAGGGTCCGAGCAGTACTTC
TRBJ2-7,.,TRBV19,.,CASSTRDPTYEQYF,TGTGCCAGTAGTACCCGGGACCCAACCTACGAGCAGTACTTC
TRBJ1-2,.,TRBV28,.,CASSSEQVRGYTF,TGTGCCAGCAGTTCGGAACAGGTGCGCGGCTACACCTTC
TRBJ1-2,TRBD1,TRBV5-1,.,CASSLESGQRLGYTF,TGCGCCAGCAGCCTTGAATCGGGACAGAGGCTTGGCTACACCTTC
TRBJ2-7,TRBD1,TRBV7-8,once,CASSFLGTDYEQYF,TGTGCCAGCAGCTTCCTAGGGACAGACTACGAGCAGTACTTC
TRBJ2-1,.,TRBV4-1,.,CASSQVLAARDEQFF,TGCGCCAGCAGCCAAGTACTGGCGGCTCGGGATGAGCAGTTCTTC
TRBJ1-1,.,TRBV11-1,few,CASSFVGNTEAFF,TGTGCCAGCAGCTTTGTCGGAAACACTGAAGCTTTCTTT
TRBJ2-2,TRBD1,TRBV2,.,CASSGQGASNTGELFF,TGTGCCAGCAGTGGACAGGGGGCATCGAACACCGGGGAGCTGTTTTTT
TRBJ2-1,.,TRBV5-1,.,CASSLKRVRAPNEQFF,TGCGCCAGCAGCTTGAAGAGGGTTAGAGCCCCCAATGAGCAGTTCTTC
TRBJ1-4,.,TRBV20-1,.,CSAREVGHSEKLFF,TGCAGTGCCAGGGAAGTGGGACATTCTGAAAAACTGTTTTTT
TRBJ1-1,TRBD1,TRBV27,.,CASSSGTANTEAFF,TGTGCCAGCAGTTCCGGGACAGCCAACACTGAAGCTTTCTTT
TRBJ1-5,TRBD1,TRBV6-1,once,CASSTRDRVFNQPQHF,TGTGCCAGCAGTACGCGGGACAGGGTCTTCAATCAGCCCCAGCATTTT
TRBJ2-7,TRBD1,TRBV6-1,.,CASSLEQGEGVSFVYEQYF,TGTGCCAGCAGTCTTGAACAGGGGGAAGGTGTTTCTTTCGTCTACGAGCAGTACTTC
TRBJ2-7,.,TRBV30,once,CACTTGGDYEQYF,TGTGCCTGTACGACCGGGGGAGATTACGAGCAGTACTTC
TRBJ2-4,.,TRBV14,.,CASSQGTRRDIQYF,TGTGCCAGCAGCCAGGGTACCAGGAGGGACATTCAGTACTTC
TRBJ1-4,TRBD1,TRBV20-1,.,CSAPTRGLGEKLFF,TGCAGTGCGCCCACCAGGGGGCTAGGGGAAAAACTGTTTTTT
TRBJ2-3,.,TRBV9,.,CASGDTQYF,TGTGCCAGCGGGGATACGCAGTATTTT
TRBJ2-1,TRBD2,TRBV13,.,CASSLPPAGGSMNEQFF,TGTGCCAGCAGCTTACCCCCAGCGGGGGGAAGTATGAATGAGCAGTTCTTC
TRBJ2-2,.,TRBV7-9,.,CASSRQPGTTGGELFF,TGTGCCAGCAGCCGACAACCGGGAACTACGGGCGGGGAGCTGTTTTTT
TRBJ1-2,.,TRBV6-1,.,CATPEELGISNYGYTF,TGTGCCACCCCAGAGGAACTGGGGATCTCTAACTATGGCTACACCTTC
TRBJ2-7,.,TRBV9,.,CASSVSLGGGEQYF,TGTGCCAGCAGCGTATCCTTGGGGGGTGGCGAGCAGTACTTC
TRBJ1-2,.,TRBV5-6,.,CASSVGESYGYTF,TGTGCCAGCAGCGTCGGGGAAAGCTATGGCTACACCTTC
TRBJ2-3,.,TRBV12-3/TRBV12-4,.,CASTYNRVRADTQYF,TGTGCCAGCACCTATAACAGGGTTAGAGCAGATACGCAGTATTTT
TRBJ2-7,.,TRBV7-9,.,CASSPLDEQYF,TGTGCCAGCAGCCCCCTGGACGAGCAGTACTTC
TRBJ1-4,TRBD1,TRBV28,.,CASSLWDRGSGEKLFF,TGTGCCAGCAGTTTATGGGACAGGGGGTCAGGTGAAAAACTGTTTTTT
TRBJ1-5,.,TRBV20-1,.,CSARDPGRDQPQHF,TGCAGTGCTAGAGACCCGGGACGGGATCAGCCCCAGCATTTT
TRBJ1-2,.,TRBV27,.,CASRSDRANYGYTF,TGTGCCAGCCGCTCGGACAGAGCTAACTATGGCTACACCTTC
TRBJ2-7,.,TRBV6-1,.,CASSPGRISYEQYF,TGTGCCAGCAGTCCCGGACGGATCTCCTACGAGCAGTACTTC
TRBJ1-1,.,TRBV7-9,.,CASSPDRFWSEAFF,TGTGCCAGCAGCCCCGACAGGTTTTGGTCTGAAGCTTTCTTT
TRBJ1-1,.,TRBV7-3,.,CASSWSLNTEAFF,TGTGCCAGCAGCTGGAGCCTGAACACTGAAGCTTTCTTT
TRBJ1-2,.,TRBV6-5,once,CASRSNYGYTF,TGTGCCAGCAGGTCCAACTATGGCTACACCTTC
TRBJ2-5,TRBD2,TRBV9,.,CASSLTSGWETQYF,TGTGCCAGCAGCTTGACTAGCGGGTGGGAGACCCAGTACTTC
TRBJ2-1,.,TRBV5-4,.,CASSFGGALGDEQFF,TGTGCCAGCAGCTTTGGCGGGGCGTTAGGGGATGAGCAGTTCTTC
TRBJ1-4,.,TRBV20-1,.,CSAAGNPNEKLFF,TGCAGTGCTGCAGGGAATCCTAATGAAAAACTGTTTTTT
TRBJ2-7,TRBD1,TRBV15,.,CATSRGQGPYEQYF,TGTGCCACCAGCAGAGGACAGGGTCCCTACGAGCAGTACTTC